One sample yielded the 13 T cell receptor beta chains listed below, sequenced in a study of T cells in Graves' hyperthyroidism and ophthalmopathy. Researchers took RNA transcripts and amplified the TCR beta CDR3 regions from them. Initially, a first-round RT-PCR of the TCR CDR3 employed the HTBI primer set. From the multiplex PCR reads, TCRdb called clonotypes with MiXCR, one entry per CDR3 protein. There are hundreds of thousands of distinct CDR3 sequences in the sample; 38% occur only once, and 7.5% to 9.5% lies in the top ten. Sequenced material: blood. The origin of the receptors is a man aged 18 to 35 with Graves' hyperthyroidism.

This clonotype appeared many times. This chain links TRBV14 with TRBJ2-7, with D hard to call. The length of the CDR3 is 11 residues. Trimming removed 1 base from V and 7 bases from J, with 5 bases in between. The germline V gene encodes CDR1 SGHDN and CDR2 FVKESK. The CDR3 spells CASSQAQEQYF. CDR3 nucleotides: TGTGCCAGCAGCCAAGCTCAAGAGCAGTACTTC.

In its sample, this clonotype was seen many times. The chain has TRBV29-1 and TRBJ2-2, with no clear D. V was trimmed by 4 bases and J by 1 base, leaving 4 bases between them. The CDR3 sequence is 12 residues long. Germline CDR1 SQVTM, CDR2 ANQGSEA. The CDR3, as DNA: TGCAGCGTTGCCGAGAACACCGGGGAGCTGTTTTTT. This translates into CSVAENTGELFF.

This clonotype was detected ten times or more. CDR3 nucleotides: TGTGCCAGCAGCTTTGGAGGGGAAGAGACCCAGTACTTC. This sequence encodes CASSFGGEETQYF. The J gene is TRBJ2-5, the V gene TRBV7-9; the D gene is possibly TRBD2 (6 bases). There are 13 residues in the CDR3. The germline V gene has CDR1 SEHNR and CDR2 FQNEAQ (reference sequence). V gave up 3 bases and J gave up 3 bases, with 8 bases separating them.

The chain couples TRBV5-4 to TRBJ2-2; 8 nucleotides agree with TRBD2. Germline-derived CDR1 and CDR2 are SGHNT and YYREEE (reference sequence). The CDR3 extends over 14 amino acids. V shed 5 bases and J 7 bases; nucleotides not matched to a gene: 7. The CDR3 spells CASSLPGRDGELFF. The CDR3 DNA follows: TGTGCCAGCAGTCTACCCGGGAGGGACGGGGAGCTGTTTTTT.

This clonotype appeared many times. The chain joins TRBV5-1 to TRBJ1-6, with D maybe TRBD1 (5 bases). CDR3 size: 14 residues. Trimming pared 0 bases from V and 10 bases from J, leaving 11 bases between. Germline CDR1 SGHRS, CDR2 YFSETQ. This CDR3 is CASSLDAGKSPLHF. As DNA, the CDR3 is TGCGCCAGCAGCTTGGATGCAGGGAAATCACCCCTCCACTTT.

In this sample, this clonotype turned up a few times. The chain has TRBV6-6 and TRBJ2-7; TRBD2 might be the D (5 bases). V shed 5 bases and J shed 4 bases, with 12 bases lying between them. The CDR3 loop spans 13 amino acids. From germline, CDR1 is MNHNY and CDR2 SVGAGI (reference sequence). The CDR3, as DNA: TGTGCCAGCAGTGACCGACGGACTTACGAGCAGTACTTC. Its translation is CASSDRRTYEQYF.

The chain links TRBV7-2 to TRBJ1-1; D ambiguous. There are 12 residues in the CDR3. Germline V gene sequence: CDR1 SGHTA, CDR2 FQGNSA. V was pared by 6 bases and J by 3 bases, with 8 bases between. CDR3 region: CASSIPYTEAFF. CDR3 nucleotide sequence: TGTGCCAGCAGTATCCCTTACACTGAAGCTTTCTTT.

A note on this clonotype: A much larger clone sits a single nucleotide away, making a read error possible. CDR3 sequence (DNA): TGCAGCGTTCTAGGCAGCCGCTCCCACGAGCAGTACTTC. Translation: CSVLGSRSHEQYF. The chain couples TRBV29-1 to TRBJ2-7, with unresolved D. The V gene's germline CDR1 is SQVTM and CDR2 ANQGSEA. The CDR3 extends over 13 amino acids.

A remark on this clonotype: Compared with germline, one end of the junction differs, possibly owing to a read error. The chain employs TRBV13 and TRBJ1-1; no firm D call. The CDR3 loop spans 14 amino acids. Looked up from germline, CDR1 is PRHDT and CDR2 is FYEKMQ (reference sequence). The CDR3 sequence: CASSLGKRVTEAFF. The CDR3 DNA sequence: TGTGCCAGCAGCCTAGGGAAGCGGGTCACTGAAGCTTTCTTT.

This clonotype has just a few counts. This chain links TRBV12-3 or TRBV12-4 with TRBJ2-7; D not resolved. The CDR3 totals 14 residues. V lost 3 bases to trimming and J lost 3 bases, with 12 bases between them. CDR3 bases: TGTGCCAGCAGTTTTGGCATAATGGGCTACGAGCAGTACTTC. Encoded protein: CASSFGIMGYEQYF.

Notes on this clonotype: This may be a read error: a much more frequent sequence differs by one nucleotide. J is TRBJ1-5 and V is TRBV10-3; 8 bases are a match to TRBD1. This CDR3 region has 13 residues. Germline V lookup: CDR1 ENHRY, CDR2 SYGVKD. The J segment lost 7 bases and the V segment lost 3 bases, leaving 2 bases of the junction unmatched. Written as DNA, the CDR3 is TGTGCCATCAGTGAAACAGGGGGACAGCCCCAGCATTTT. Protein product: CAISETGGQPQHF.

This clonotype was found many times. The J gene is TRBJ1-6, the V gene TRBV10-2; D gene uncertain. Looked up from germline, CDR1 is WSHSY and CDR2 is SAAADI. V lost 0 bases and J lost 9, with 6 bases in between. The CDR3 runs 13 residues. The CDR3 coding sequence is TGCGCCAGCAGTGAGTCGGAGTTTTCACCCCTCCACTTT. Protein sequence: CASSESEFSPLHF.

The J gene is TRBJ1-5, the V gene TRBV29-1, with D uncertain. The V end was cut by 0 bases, the J end by 14 bases, with 14 bases between. CDR3 length: 12 residues. Per germline, CDR1 SQVTM and CDR2 ANQGSEA. The CDR3 reads CSVEDDTRYEHF. CDR3 DNA sequence: TGCAGCGTTGAAGATGACACGAGATACGAGCATTTT. The full variable domain, with the rest looked up from reference TRBV29-1 and TRBJ1-5, is SAVISQKPSRDICQRGTSLTIQCQVDSQVTMMFWYRQQPGQSLTLIATANQGSEATYESGFVIDKFPISRPNLTFSTLTVSNMSPEDSSIYLCSVEDDTRYEHFGDGTRLSIL.